This T cell receptor beta chain is drawn from a study of regulatory T cells in long-lasting Graves disease. According to the study, TCR beta libraries were built with iRepertoire HTBI primers and CDR3-region Arm-PCR. TCRdb itself ran the multiplex PCR reads through MiXCR, one entry per CDR3 protein. This table has approximately 400,000 distinct CDR3 sequences, about 15% appearing once. Germline assignment: CDR1 MGHRA and CDR2 YSYEKL. CDR3 length: 16 residues. V lost 0 bases to trimming and J lost 1 base, with 10 bases between them. Time point given: newly diagnosed GD, antithyroid drugs for less than 3 months. The TCR library used RNA extracted from PBMCs. The same sample was also used in a study of T cells in Graves' hyperthyroidism and ophthalmopathy.

The V call is TRBV4-1, the J call TRBJ1-5; possible D gene TRBD1, 5 bases. The source of this sequence is a woman under 40 with Graves disease. Sequenced material: peripheral blood mononuclear cells (PBMCs), taken at new diagnosis, from a patient treated with antithyroid drugs. In nucleotides, the CDR3 is TGCGCCAGCAGCCAAGATAACGGGGCCAGCAATCAGCCCCAGCATTTT. Protein sequence: CASSQDNGASNQPQHF.